The rows below give T cell receptor beta chains drawn from one sample of a study of blood T cell repertoires in COVID-19. The table came from immunoSEQ multiplex PCR; TCRdb's copy has only in-frame clones and leaves some out. The repertoire consists of roughly 100,000 clones, with approximately 88% occurring once and the leading ten covering 3% to 3.5%. Material for sequencing was peripheral blood. The receptors stem from a woman between 70 and 85 years old with acute or convalescent COVID-19. Each CDR3 is given with its conserved first and last residue. The D gene is left open where the match is weak. A row's size may be missing; if present it is once, few, many or a size class.

D: TRBD1; V: TRBV28; J: TRBJ1-5; size: NA; CDR3: CASGRQGTGSNQPQHF; DNA: TGTGCCAGCGGACGACAGGGAACGGGCAGCAATCAGCCCCAGCATTTT
D: TRBD1; V: TRBV29-1; J: TRBJ2-7; size: NA; CDR3: CSVLLGTGVLEQYF; DNA: TGCAGCGTTCTATTAGGGACAGGGGTTCTCGAGCAGTACTTC
D: TRBD1; V: TRBV28; J: TRBJ1-5; size: NA; CDR3: CASSLSYRGVNQPQHF; DNA: TGTGCCAGCAGTTTATCGTACAGGGGGGTCAATCAGCCCCAGCATTTT
D: NA; V: TRBV6-5; J: TRBJ1-4; size: NA; CDR3: CASSQRGSGEKLFF; DNA: TGTGCCAGCAGTCAAAGGGGCTCAGGGGAAAAACTGTTTTTT
D: TRBD2; V: TRBV10-3; J: TRBJ2-3; size: NA; CDR3: CAISDHPASGRVTDTQYF; DNA: TGTGCCATCAGTGACCACCCTGCTAGCGGGAGGGTAACAGATACGCAGTATTTT
D: TRBD1; V: TRBV18; J: TRBJ1-2; size: NA; CDR3: CASSQSGTGMGGYTF; DNA: TGTGCCAGCTCGCAATCCGGGACAGGGATGGGAGGCTACACCTTC
D: TRBD1; V: TRBV5-5; J: TRBJ2-3; size: NA; CDR3: CASSRTGTGWDTQYF; DNA: TGTGCCAGCAGCCGGACCGGGACAGGGTGGGATACGCAGTATTTT
D: NA; V: TRBV5-1; J: TRBJ1-6; size: NA; CDR3: CASMAGDYNSPLHF; DNA: TGCGCCAGCATGGCAGGGGATTATAATTCACCCCTCCACTTT
D: NA; V: TRBV4-1; J: TRBJ1-3; size: NA; CDR3: CASSQVAWTDYSGNTIYF; DNA: TGCGCCAGCAGCCAAGTGGCCTGGACAGATTACTCTGGAAACACCATATATTTT
D: NA; V: TRBV2; J: TRBJ1-2; size: NA; CDR3: CASSAVLNYGYTF; DNA: TGTGCCAGCAGTGCGGTCCTTAACTATGGCTACACCTTC
D: TRBD2; V: TRBV18; J: TRBJ2-1; size: NA; CDR3: CASSARENQYNEQFF; DNA: TGTGCCAGTTCCGCGCGGGAGAACCAATACAATGAGCAGTTCTTC
D: TRBD2; V: TRBV6-6; J: TRBJ2-1; size: NA; CDR3: CASSLGTSSNNEQFF; DNA: TGTGCCAGCAGTCTCGGGACTAGCAGCAACAATGAGCAGTTCTTC
D: NA; V: TRBV5-1; J: TRBJ1-2; size: NA; CDR3: CASSLGRGYGYTF; DNA: TGCGCCAGCAGCTTGGGCAGGGGCTATGGCTACACCTTC
D: NA; V: TRBV5-4; J: TRBJ1-1; size: NA; CDR3: CASSYTGTEAFF; DNA: TGTGCCAGCAGCTACACCGGGACTGAAGCTTTCTTT
D: TRBD1; V: TRBV27; J: TRBJ2-2; size: NA; CDR3: CASSISLRTGPQNTGELFF; DNA: TGTGCCAGCAGTATAAGTCTCCGGACAGGGCCACAGAACACCGGGGAGCTGTTTTTT
D: NA; V: TRBV20-1; J: TRBJ1-4; size: NA; CDR3: CSASMSGGNEKLFF; DNA: TGCAGTGCTAGTATGTCGGGGGGGAACGAAAAACTGTTTTTT
D: NA; V: TRBV4-1; J: TRBJ2-1; size: NA; CDR3: CASRGGGRAGLEQFF; DNA: TGCGCCAGCAGGGGGGGAGGCAGGGCAGGTCTTGAGCAGTTCTTC
D: NA; V: TRBV6-5; J: TRBJ1-6; size: few; CDR3: CASSYSDPGRGSPLHF; DNA: TGTGCCAGCAGTTACTCGGATCCGGGGAGAGGATCACCCCTCCACTTT
D: TRBD2; V: TRBV19; J: TRBJ2-7; size: NA; CDR3: CASSILPGGAGGSYEQYF; DNA: TGTGCCAGTAGTATACTTCCTGGGGGAGCGGGAGGTTCGTACGAGCAGTACTTC
D: TRBD2; V: TRBV27; J: TRBJ2-1; size: NA; CDR3: CASSLSIGRAGENEQFF; DNA: TGTGCCAGCAGTTTATCGATCGGAAGAGCGGGAGAAAATGAGCAGTTCTTC
D: NA; V: TRBV28; J: TRBJ1-5; size: NA; CDR3: CASSSPGRFQPQHF; DNA: TGTGCCAGCAGTTCGCCAGGCAGATTTCAGCCCCAGCATTTT
D: TRBD1; V: TRBV28; J: TRBJ1-6; size: once; CDR3: CASSFWGQSNSPLHF; DNA: TGTGCCAGCAGTTTTTGGGGACAGAGTAATTCACCCCTCCACTTT
D: TRBD1; V: TRBV30; J: TRBJ1-4; size: NA; CDR3: CAWSATGDFNEKLFF; DNA: TGTGCCTGGAGTGCGACAGGGGATTTTAATGAAAAACTGTTTTTT
D: NA; V: TRBV7-9; J: TRBJ1-5; size: NA; CDR3: CASSSAVSRAQPQHF; DNA: TGTGCCAGCAGCTCAGCGGTTTCCAGGGCTCAGCCCCAGCATTTT
D: TRBD2; V: TRBV20-1; J: TRBJ2-5; size: NA; CDR3: CSASLAGFVETQYF; DNA: TGCAGTGCTAGTCTAGCGGGGTTTGTGGAGACCCAGTACTTC
D: NA; V: TRBV15; J: TRBJ1-1; size: NA; CDR3: CATSRDFGGGTEAFF; DNA: TGTGCCACCAGCAGAGATTTCGGGGGAGGCACTGAAGCTTTCTTT
D: NA; V: TRBV7-9; J: TRBJ2-1; size: once; CDR3: CASSLSFGSNNEQFF; DNA: TGTGCCAGCAGCTTATCGTTCGGGAGTAACAATGAGCAGTTCTTC
D: TRBD1; V: TRBV29-1; J: TRBJ2-7; size: NA; CDR3: CSVVKGQGAYEQYF; DNA: TGCAGCGTTGTAAAGGGACAGGGGGCCTACGAGCAGTACTTC